The 23 T cell receptor beta chains reported below all come from one sample, sequenced in a study of blood T cell repertoires in COVID-19. Assay: immunoSEQ multiplex PCR; the TCRdb copy retains only in-frame clones and omits some. The repertoire holds about 93,000 clones, with less than 90% as singletons. The specimen was peripheral blood. These receptors were collected from a woman older than 75 with acute or convalescent COVID-19.

The rearrangement uses TRBV18 and TRBJ2-7; 7 bases are a match to TRBD1. Germline V gene sequence: CDR1 KGHSH, CDR2 LQKENI. J was trimmed by 0 bases and V by 6 bases; bases with no gene match: 2. CDR3 length: 13 amino acids. The CDR3: CASSWDSSYEQYF. The CDR3 DNA is TGTGCCAGCTCGTGGGACAGCTCCTACGAGCAGTACTTC. The variable domain in full, with the rest retrieved from reference TRBV18 and TRBJ2-7, is NAGVMQNPRHLVRRRGQEARLRCSPMKGHSHVYWYRQLPEEGLKFMVYLQKENIIDESGMPKERFSAEFPKEGPSILRIQQVVRGDSAAYFCASSWDSSYEQYFGPGTRLTVT.

This sequence joins TRBV5-3 and TRBJ1-5; the match to TRBD1 covers 8 bases. TRBV5-3 is an ORF for which the function is uncertain. This CDR3 contains 20 residues. After removal of 1 base from V and 0 bases from J, the junction contained 15 bases not matched to a gene. The CDR3: CARSLWVWLGTGPSNQPQHF. Written as DNA, the CDR3 is TGTGCCAGAAGCTTGTGGGTGTGGTTGGGGACAGGCCCTAGCAATCAGCCCCAGCATTTT.

The chain couples TRBV7-2 to TRBJ2-7; 13 bases line up with TRBD2. The trim removed 5 bases at V and 6 bases at J, leaving 16 bases unmatched. The germline gives CDR1 SGHTA, CDR2 FQGNSA. There are 18 residues in the CDR3. CDR3: CASSRRVLTSGGPVEQYF. CDR3 nucleotide sequence: TGTGCCAGCAGCCGTCGGGTCCTGACTAGCGGGGGGCCTGTCGAGCAGTACTTC.

The J gene is TRBJ1-1, the V gene TRBV18; 7 bases agree with TRBD1. Germline lookup yields CDR1 KGHSH and CDR2 LQKENI. This CDR3 has 15 residues. Losses at the gene ends were 0 bases for V and 7 bases for J; bases not matched to a gene: 8. The CDR3 nucleotides are TGTGCCAGCTCACCACCGACGAGGCAGGGGGGTGAAGCTTTCTTT. This gives the protein CASSPPTRQGGEAFF.

The chain carries TRBV7-2 and TRBJ2-1, with D uncertain. Trimming left V 5 bases short and J 0 bases short, with 8 bases between. The CDR3 spans 14 residues. Germline CDR1 and CDR2: SGHTA and FQGNSA. For the CDR3, the DNA is TGTGCCAGCAGCCTCTCGAGCTCCTACAATGAGCAGTTCTTC. It encodes CASSLSSSYNEQFF.

The chain employs TRBV29-1 and TRBJ2-7; TRBD2 agrees at 7 bases. The length of the CDR3 is 15 residues. V trimming: 4 bases; J trimming: 6 bases; junction bases outside the gene matches: 15. Germline loops: CDR1 SQVTM, CDR2 ANQGSEA. CDR3 sequence reads: CSVGGFGAPGGEQYF. CDR3 nucleotide sequence: TGCAGCGTTGGGGGGTTTGGGGCGCCGGGAGGCGAGCAGTACTTC.

The chain combines TRBV6-6 with TRBJ2-5; 7 bases are shared with TRBD2. Unmatched junction bases numbered 1, after V lost 7 bases and J lost 5 bases. The CDR3 has 11 amino acids. Germline CDR1 and CDR2: MNHNY and SVGAGI (reference sequence). CDR3 protein: CASIGGETQYF. In nucleotides, the CDR3 is TGTGCCAGCATCGGGGGGGAGACCCAGTACTTC.

This rearrangement joins TRBV21-1 to TRBJ1-1. TRBV21-1 is listed as a pseudogene. CDR3 length equals 15 residues. CDR3 nucleotides: TGTGCCAGCAGCATAGCAGGTGGAGGGAACACTGAAGCTTTCTTT. Its translation is CASSIAGGGNTEAFF.

This rearrangement joins TRBV5-4 to TRBJ2-7; TRBD2 might be the D (7 bases). This CDR3 has 17 amino acids. From germline, CDR1 is SGHNT and CDR2 YYREEE (reference sequence). V dropped 4 bases and J dropped 3 bases, with 23 bases sitting between them. CDR3 coding DNA: TGTGCCAGCAGCCCGGGGGCGGGGGCGCAAAGCAACTACGAGCAGTACTTC. It codes for CASSPGAGAQSNYEQYF. The complete variable domain, with remaining parts taken from reference TRBV5-4 and TRBJ2-7, reads ETGVTQSPTHLIKTRGQQVTLRCSSQSGHNTVSWYQQALGQGPQFIFQYYREEENGRGNFPPRFSGLQFPNYSSELNVNALELDDSALYLCASSPGAGAQSNYEQYFGPGTRLTVT.

The chain uses TRBV7-3 and TRBJ2-5; D is unclear. V was pared by 0 bases and J by 0 bases, with 8 bases between. The CDR3 consists of 15 residues. The germline CDR1 and CDR2 sequences are SGHTA and FQGTGA. The CDR3 bases are TGTGCCAGCAGCTTAACGGCCGCAAACCAAGAGACCCAGTACTTC. Translation gives CASSLTAANQETQYF.

The chain links TRBV6-5 to TRBJ2-7; 11 positions agree with TRBD2. The germline gives CDR1 MNHEY, CDR2 SVGAGI. The CDR3 extends over 15 amino acids. Trimming at V came to 6 bases and at J to 4 bases, leaving 8 bases not matched to a gene. In DNA form, the CDR3 reads TGTGCCAGCAGCGTGGCGACTAGCGGGAAGTACGAGCAGTACTTC. This codes for CASSVATSGKYEQYF.

The rearrangement uses TRBV7-2 and TRBJ1-1, with D tentatively TRBD1 (6 bases). V lost 6 bases and J 4 bases, leaving 15 bases between the germline ends. Germline V gives CDR1 SGHTA, CDR2 FQGNSA. This CDR3 is built from 14 residues. The CDR3 here is CASSTVRGSTEAFF. CDR3 DNA: TGTGCCAGCAGTACCGTCAGGGGATCCACTGAAGCTTTCTTT.

This chain uses TRBV12-5 with TRBJ2-2, with TRBD1 matching 7 bases. V dropped 3 bases and J dropped 5; count of bases not matched to a gene: 6. The CDR3 loop spans 15 amino acids. Germline CDR1 reads LGHNT; CDR2 reads FRNRAP. CDR3 region: CASGFTYRGTGELFF. In nucleotides, the CDR3 is TGTGCTAGTGGTTTTACCTACAGGGGTACCGGGGAGCTGTTTTTT. Full variable domain (missing parts from reference TRBV12-5 and TRBJ2-2): DARVTQTPRHKVTEMGQEVTMRCQPILGHNTVFWYRQTMMQGLELLAYFRNRAPLDDSGMPKDRFSAEMPDATLATLKIQPSEPRDSAVYFCASGFTYRGTGELFFGEGSRLTVL.

This clone has more than one count but fewer than ten. J is TRBJ1-1 and V is TRBV6-1; no clear D. Germline CDR1 is MNHNS and CDR2 is SASEGT. The CDR3 totals 13 residues. Between the trimmed V and J ends, which lost 0 bases and 8 bases, there was a span of 10 bases. In DNA, the CDR3 is TGTGCCAGCAGTGAAGCAAGGAGGACCGAAGCTTTCTTT. Amino acids: CASSEARRTEAFF.

V gene TRBV30 combines with J gene TRBJ1-1, with D hard to call. V dropped 3 bases and J dropped 11 bases, with 16 bases sitting between them. Germline CDR1 reads GTSNPN; CDR2 reads SVGIG (reference sequence). The CDR3 runs to 12 residues. The CDR3 sequence is CAWSTGQLSAFF. In DNA, the CDR3 is TGTGCCTGGAGCACGGGTCAGTTGTCGGCTTTCTTT.

This clone was seen a handful of times. This chain uses TRBV7-9 with TRBJ2-5; D is perhaps TRBD2 (7 bases). CDR3 length: 16 residues. Germline V gene data show CDR1 as SEHNR and CDR2 as FQNEAQ (reference sequence). V lost 5 bases, J lost 2 bases, and 18 bases lay in between. Here the CDR3 DNA reads TGTGCCAGCAGCCCCTCATGGGCGGGGGCTCAAGAGACCCAGTACTTC. It codes for CASSPSWAGAQETQYF.

This sequence joins TRBV10-3 and TRBJ1-4; D remains ambiguous. The germline V gene has CDR1 ENHRY and CDR2 SYGVKD. V lost 2 bases to trimming and J lost 3 bases, with 7 bases between them. The CDR3 loop spans 14 amino acids. The CDR3 protein is CAISEGAANEKLFF. For the CDR3, the DNA is TGTGCCATCAGTGAGGGAGCGGCTAATGAAAAACTGTTTTTT.

The chain links TRBV5-5 to TRBJ1-1; D is unresolved. Trimming left V 3 bases short and J 1 base short, with 7 bases between. From germline, CDR1 is SGHKS and CDR2 YYEKEE (reference sequence). This CDR3 comprises 13 residues. DNA of the CDR3: TGTGCCAGCAGCTATACCGGGAACACTGAAGCTTTCTTT. This gives the protein CASSYTGNTEAFF.

The gene calls are TRBV5-4 and TRBJ2-5, with 11 bases lining up with TRBD2. CDR1 and CDR2 from the germline V gene are SGHNT and YYREEE (reference sequence). This CDR3 region has 17 residues. Germline trimming cut 3 bases from V and 5 bases from J; bases unmatched to any gene: 12. CDR3 residues: CASSSRVSGGGPETQYF. The DNA of the CDR3 is TGTGCCAGCAGCTCCCGGGTTAGCGGGGGGGGTCCGGAGACCCAGTACTTC.

Written as DNA, the CDR3 is TGTGCCAGCATGGACAGGGCCCACCATCAGCCCCAGCATTTT. Its translation: CASMDRAHHQPQHF. The chain is built from TRBV2 and TRBJ1-5, with 8 positions matching TRBD1. CDR1 is SNHLY and CDR2 is FYNNEI in the germline V gene. CDR3 size: 14 residues. V shed 7 bases and J 5 bases; nucleotides not matched to a gene: 7.

The CDR3 reads CASTPGRGFYEQYF. CDR3 coding DNA: TGTGCCAGCACCCCAGGGCGGGGGTTTTACGAGCAGTACTTC. The chain joins TRBV2 to TRBJ2-7, with 7 nucleotides matching TRBD2. CDR3 length: 14 amino acids. The V and J ends lost 7 bases and 4 bases, in that order; junction bases with no gene match: 10. CDR1 and CDR2 (germline): SNHLY, FYNNEI.

The table lists this clone with a count of one. The chain is built from TRBV5-6 and TRBJ1-1; TRBD1 agrees at 7 bases. This CDR3 has 14 residues. V dropped 2 bases and J dropped 4; count of bases not matched to a gene: 5. Looked up from germline, CDR1 is SGHDT and CDR2 is YYEEEE. CDR3 coding DNA: TGTGCCAGCAGCTTACGACAGGGTTTCACTGAAGCTTTCTTT. Translation: CASSLRQGFTEAFF.

The chain is built from TRBV5-1 and TRBJ1-3; the D gene is possibly TRBD1 (5 bases). Germline lookup yields CDR1 SGHRS and CDR2 YFSETQ. The V and J ends lost 0 bases and 0 bases respectively, with 10 bases between them. The CDR3 contains 16 residues. The CDR3 region is CASSLAGRPSGNTIYF. For the CDR3, the DNA is TGCGCCAGCAGCTTGGCAGGGCGGCCCTCTGGAAACACCATATATTTT. Full variable domain (missing parts from reference TRBV5-1 and TRBJ1-3): KAGVTQTPRYLIKTRGQQVTLSCSPISGHRSVSWYQQTPGQGLQFLFEYFSETQRNKGNFPGRFSGRQFSNSRSEMNVSTLELGDSALYLCASSLAGRPSGNTIYFGEGSWLTVV.